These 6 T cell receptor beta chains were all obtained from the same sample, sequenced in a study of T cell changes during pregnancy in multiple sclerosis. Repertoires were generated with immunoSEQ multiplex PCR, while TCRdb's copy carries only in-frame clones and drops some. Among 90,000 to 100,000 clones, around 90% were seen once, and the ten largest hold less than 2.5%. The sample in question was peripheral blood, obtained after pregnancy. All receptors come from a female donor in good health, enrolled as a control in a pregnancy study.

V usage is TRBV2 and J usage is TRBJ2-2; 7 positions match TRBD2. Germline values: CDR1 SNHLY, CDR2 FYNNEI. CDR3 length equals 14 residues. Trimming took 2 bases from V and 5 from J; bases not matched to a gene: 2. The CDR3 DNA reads TGTGCCAGCAGTGAATTCGGGAGGACCGGGGAGCTGTTTTTT. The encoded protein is CASSEFGRTGELFF.

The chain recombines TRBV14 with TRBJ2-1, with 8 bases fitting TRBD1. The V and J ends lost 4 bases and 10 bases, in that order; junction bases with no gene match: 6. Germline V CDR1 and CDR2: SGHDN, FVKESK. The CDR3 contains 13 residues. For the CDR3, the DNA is TGTGCCAGCAGCCCCGGACAGGGACGCGAGCAGTTCTTC. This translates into CASSPGQGREQFF.

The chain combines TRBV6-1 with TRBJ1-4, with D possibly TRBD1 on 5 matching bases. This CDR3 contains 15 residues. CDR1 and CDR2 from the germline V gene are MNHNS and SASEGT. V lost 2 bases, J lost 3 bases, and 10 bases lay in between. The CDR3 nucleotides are TGTGCCAGCAGTGAATTAAGGGACTCTAATGAAAAACTGTTTTTT. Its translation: CASSELRDSNEKLFF.

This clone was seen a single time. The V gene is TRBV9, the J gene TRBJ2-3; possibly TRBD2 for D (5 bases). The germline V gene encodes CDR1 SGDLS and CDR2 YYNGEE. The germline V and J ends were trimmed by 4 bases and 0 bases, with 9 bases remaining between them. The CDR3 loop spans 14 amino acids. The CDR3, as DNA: TGTGCCAGCAGCACAAGCGGCAGCACAGATACGCAGTATTTT. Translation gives CASSTSGSTDTQYF. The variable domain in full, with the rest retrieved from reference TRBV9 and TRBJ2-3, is DSGVTQTPKHLITATGQRVTLRCSPRSGDLSVYWYQQSLDQGLQFLIQYYNGEERAKGNILERFSAQQFPDLHSELNLSSLELGDSALYFCASSTSGSTDTQYFGPGTRLTVL.

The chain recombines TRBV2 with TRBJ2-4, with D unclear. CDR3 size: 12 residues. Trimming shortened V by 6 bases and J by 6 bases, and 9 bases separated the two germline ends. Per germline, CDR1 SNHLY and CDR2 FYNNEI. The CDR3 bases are TGTGCCAGCAGGCAGAACAGAAACATTCAGTACTTC. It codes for CASRQNRNIQYF.

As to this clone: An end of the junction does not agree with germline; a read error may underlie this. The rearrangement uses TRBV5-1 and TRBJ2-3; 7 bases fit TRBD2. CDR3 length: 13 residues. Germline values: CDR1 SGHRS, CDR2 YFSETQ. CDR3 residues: CASSGTSTDTQYF. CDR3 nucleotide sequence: TGTGCCAGCAGCGGGACTAGCACAGATACGCAGTATTTT.